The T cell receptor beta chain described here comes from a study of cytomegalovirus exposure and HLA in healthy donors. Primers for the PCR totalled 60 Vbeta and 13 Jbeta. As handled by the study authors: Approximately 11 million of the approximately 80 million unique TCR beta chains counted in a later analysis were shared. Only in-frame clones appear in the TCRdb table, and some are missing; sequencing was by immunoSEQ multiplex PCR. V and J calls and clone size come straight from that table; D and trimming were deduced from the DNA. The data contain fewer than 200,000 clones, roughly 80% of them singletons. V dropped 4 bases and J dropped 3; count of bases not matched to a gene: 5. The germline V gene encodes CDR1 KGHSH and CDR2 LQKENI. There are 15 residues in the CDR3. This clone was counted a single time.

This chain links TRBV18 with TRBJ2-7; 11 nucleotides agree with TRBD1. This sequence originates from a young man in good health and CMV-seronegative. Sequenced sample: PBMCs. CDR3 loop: CASSLAGQGDYEQYF. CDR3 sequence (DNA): TGTGCCAGCTCACTCGCGGGACAGGGGGACTACGAGCAGTACTTC.